Only a few counts were recorded for the clone carrying this T cell receptor (beta chain). Per the germline V gene, CDR1 is DFQATT and CDR2 is SNEGSKA (reference sequence). This CDR3 has 15 residues. V lost 8 bases and J lost 5; bases outside the gene matches: 12. This specimen comes from a study of T-cell reconstitution after alpha-beta-depleted transplantation in children. Preparation of the TCRbeta library was carried out with unique molecular identifiers. TCRdb re-called the PCR reads with MiXCR, one entry per CDR3 protein. The sample records around 380,000 distinct CDR3 sequences, roughly a tenth being singletons.

V is TRBV20-1 and J is TRBJ2-1; TRBD2 matches 10 bases. The receptor was derived from a human donor who donated a stem cell graft to a child with acute myeloid leukemia. Sequencing was performed on PBMCs from the stem cell graft donor, taken from the stem cell graft. CDR3 in amino acids: CSFVLAGVGDNEQFF. For the CDR3, the DNA is TGCAGTTTTGTTCTAGCGGGAGTAGGTGACAATGAGCAGTTCTTC.